This T cell receptor (beta chain) was found in a study of cytomegalovirus exposure and HLA in healthy donors. The study, taken as a whole, reports: HLA alleles showed associations with some 15,000 TCR beta sequences in a later analysis, at a 0.05 false discovery rate. In vitro, a few CMV-associated chains proved specific for CMV antigens.

The PCR made use of 60 Vbeta and 13 Jbeta primers. Measured with immunoSEQ multiplex PCR; TCRdb has only the in-frame clones, and not every one. Of around 98,000 clones listed, around 76% are singletons. A note on this clone: As yet, its antigen is unknown.

V was clipped by 7 bases and J by 7 bases; unmatched bases: 13. The CDR3 sequence is 15 residues long. Germline V gene data show CDR1 as LNHDA and CDR2 as SQIVND (reference sequence). What was sequenced was PBMCs. This receptor was taken from a human donor in good health. V and J are TRBV19 and TRBJ1-3, with TRBD1 matching over 7 bases. CDR3: CASKQAGGTKNTIYF. CDR3 bases: TGTGCCAGTAAACAGGCAGGGGGGACGAAGAACACCATATATTTT.